The T cell receptor beta chain described here comes from a study of T cell responses to AZD1222 COVID-19 vaccine. Findings and caveats of the study: Reportedly, nearly half the spike-specific TCRs target unmutated variant regions. Repertoires were obtained only post-peak T cell response. Donors in the cohort were predominantly white British and more often female, and clonal diversity was possibly underestimated. Across spike, vaccine-associated CD4 TCRs were found, dominant at 160-218 and 743-854.

Notes on this clone: As yet, its antigen is unknown.

Assay used: immunoSEQ multiplex PCR; TCRdb lists only in-frame clones, some missing. Of about 150,000 clones in the sample, about 87% are singletons; the top ten hold 2.5% to 4%. V gave up 8 bases and J gave up 4 bases; unmatched junction bases: 12. Germline V lookup: CDR1 MNHEY, CDR2 SVGAGI. This CDR3 is 15 amino acids long. The chain is built from TRBV6-5 and TRBJ2-7, with 9 bases identical to TRBD2. The clonotype comes from an adult in good health. The input for sequencing was peripheral blood, taken on day 0 of AZD1222 vaccination. CDR3 in DNA: TGTGCCAGCGGAAGGGGAGCGGGGGGTATGTACGAGCAGTACTTC. Amino acids: CASGRGAGGMYEQYF.